This paragraph covers one T cell receptor (beta chain) sequence. Its antigen remains unidentified. These data are taken from a study of blood T cells in healthy people across ages. The V end lost 10 bases, the J end lost 4 bases, and 23 bases lay between the germline ends. Germline loops: CDR1 MNHNS, CDR2 SASEGT. This CDR3 comprises 15 residues. Study-wide results and caveats: Age brought a roughly linear fall in TCR beta diversity measured per million T cells.

Then a second PCR, running about 7 to 11 cycles, was carried out with a sample-barcoded 5' primer and a J-beta primer mix. A 12-random-nucleotide template-switch adaptor tagged each cDNA molecule. TCRdb itself ran the 5' RACE reads through MiXCR, one entry per CDR3 protein. The sample lists more than 1 million distinct CDR3 sequences, under 55% occurring once. Ranging in age from about 6 to 95, the donors were healthy Caucasian individuals from Russia. Samples each had at least 5.5 micrograms of total RNA extracted. Sequencing was carried out using blood. The TCR comes from a woman aged 60-70 years in good health. V gene TRBV6-1 combines with J gene TRBJ2-7, with a tentative D call TRBD1 (5 bases). This CDR3 is CATDPGQGTTYEQYF. The CDR3 bases are TGTGCCACCGATCCAGGACAAGGAACAACGTACGAGCAGTACTTC.